The 10 T cell receptor beta chains in this list originate from one sample, sequenced in a study of T cells in Graves' hyperthyroidism and ophthalmopathy. RNA transcripts provided the source from which TCR beta CDR3 regions were amplified. TCR CDR3 regions were first amplified by RT-PCR with HTBI primers. TCRdb re-called the multiplex PCR reads with MiXCR, one entry per CDR3 protein. The profile covers hundreds of thousands of distinct CDR3 sequences, with roughly 15% appearing a single time and roughly 13% taken by the ten largest. The sequencing input was blood. The receptors derive from a man younger than 35 with Graves' ophthalmopathy.

This clonotype was seen many times. The chain couples TRBV11-2 to TRBJ2-3, with 11 bases lining up with TRBD2. The CDR3 contains 17 residues. Germline loops: CDR1 SGHAT, CDR2 FQNNGV. The V segment lost 5 bases and the J segment 6 bases; nucleotides outside the gene matches: 13. The CDR3, as DNA: TGTGCCAGCAGCCTGGTAGCGGGAGGGCGGGTGCGGGATACGCAGTATTTT. It yields the protein CASSLVAGGRVRDTQYF.

In the case of this clonotype: This may arise from a read error, as a much more abundant clone is one base away. This chain uses TRBV5-1 with TRBJ2-5; perhaps TRBD1 as D (6 bases). CDR3 length equals 13 residues. Germline V CDR1 and CDR2: SGHRS, YFSETQ. The CDR3 DNA follows: TGCGCCAGCTGCTTAGGGGGACAAGAGACCCAGTGCTTC. Its translation: CASCLGGQETQCF. Full variable domain (rest looked up from reference TRBV5-1 and TRBJ2-5): KAGVTQTPRYLIKTRGQQVTLSCSPISGHRSVSWYQQTPGQGLQFLFEYFSETQRNKGNFPGRFSGRQFSNSRSEMNVSTLELGDSALYLCASCLGGQETQCFGPGTRLLVL.

J is TRBJ1-1 and V is TRBV11-3, with D perhaps matching TRBD1 (5 bases). CDR1 and CDR2 (germline): SGHNT, YENEEA. The V gene lost 4 bases and the J gene lost 9 bases, with 15 bases spanning the gap. This CDR3 contains 13 residues. CDR3 bases: TGTGCCAGCAGCTACCTACGGGGGAGCCAAGCTTTCTTT. Translated: CASSYLRGSQAFF.

This clonotype was seen a handful of times. This chain links TRBV13 with TRBJ2-7, with 14 bases identical to TRBD2. V was pared by 5 bases and J by 4 bases, with 10 bases of the junction left unmatched. CDR3 length: 17 amino acids. Germline loops: CDR1 PRHDT, CDR2 FYEKMQ (reference sequence). The DNA for the CDR3 is TGTGCCAGCAGCGCCGGGACTAGCGGGAGTACTAAATACGAGCAGTACTTC. Translation: CASSAGTSGSTKYEQYF.

This clonotype was picked up many times. The chain joins TRBV6-1 to TRBJ2-5; 7 bases map to TRBD1. The J segment lost 3 bases and the V segment lost 11 bases, leaving 6 bases of the junction unmatched. This CDR3 comprises 12 residues. Germline V gene sequence: CDR1 MNHNS, CDR2 SASEGT. In DNA, the CDR3 is TGTGCCGGTAGACAGGGAAAAGAGACCCAGTACTTC. Protein: CAGRQGKETQYF.

This clonotype was observed a handful of times. The J gene is TRBJ1-4, the V gene TRBV18, with D uncertain. The germline V and J ends were trimmed by 3 bases and 0 bases, with 11 bases remaining between them. Germline V lookup: CDR1 KGHSH, CDR2 LQKENI. The CDR3 length is 16 residues. CDR3 sequence: CASSPLPGATNEKLFF. The DNA for the CDR3 is TGTGCCAGCTCACCCCTCCCCGGGGCAACTAATGAAAAACTGTTTTTT.

In this sample, this clonotype turned up many times. V usage is TRBV2 and J usage is TRBJ1-1, with D perhaps matching TRBD1 (5 bases). The CDR3 sequence is 13 residues long. Germline CDR1 is SNHLY and CDR2 is FYNNEI. V lost 7 bases to trimming and J lost 1 base, with 10 bases between them. The CDR3 protein is CASTSGANTEAFF. CDR3 nucleotides: TGTGCCAGCACGTCCGGGGCGAACACTGAAGCTTTCTTT.

This clonotype was counted many times. CDR3 protein: CASSWGQSGYEQYF. The CDR3 DNA is TGTGCCAGCAGCTGGGGACAGTCAGGCTACGAGCAGTACTTC. This rearrangement joins TRBV7-9 to TRBJ2-7, with 7 bases aligning to TRBD1. The V and J ends lost 4 bases and 3 bases, in that order; junction bases with no gene match: 6. CDR1 is SEHNR, CDR2 FQNEAQ, per germline (reference sequence). The CDR3 consists of 14 residues. The full variable domain, its missing parts supplied by reference TRBV7-9 and TRBJ2-7, is DTGVSQNPRHKITKRGQNVTFRCDPISEHNRLYWYRQTLGQGPEFLTYFQNEAQLEKSRLLSDRFSAERPKGSFSTLEIQRTEQGDSAMYLCASSWGQSGYEQYFGPGTRLTVT.

The rearrangement joins TRBV3-1 to TRBJ1-4; TRBD1 matches 8 bases. Per the germline V gene, CDR1 is LGHDT and CDR2 is YNNKEL (reference sequence). This CDR3 is 16 amino acids long. Trimming took 5 bases from V and 0 from J; bases not matched to a gene: 5. The CDR3 DNA reads TGTGCCAGCAGCGTGGGACAGGTTGCAACTAATGAAAAACTGTTTTTT. Amino acids: CASSVGQVATNEKLFF.

V is TRBV10-2 and J is TRBJ1-5; maybe TRBD1 (5 bases). V lost 0 bases and J lost 6, with 18 bases in between. CDR1 is WSHSY and CDR2 is SAAADI in the germline V gene. The CDR3 extends over 17 amino acids. The CDR3 protein is CASSESGGVGFSQPQHF. CDR3 nucleotides: TGCGCCAGCAGTGAGTCGGGAGGGGTGGGGTTCAGTCAGCCCCAGCATTTT.